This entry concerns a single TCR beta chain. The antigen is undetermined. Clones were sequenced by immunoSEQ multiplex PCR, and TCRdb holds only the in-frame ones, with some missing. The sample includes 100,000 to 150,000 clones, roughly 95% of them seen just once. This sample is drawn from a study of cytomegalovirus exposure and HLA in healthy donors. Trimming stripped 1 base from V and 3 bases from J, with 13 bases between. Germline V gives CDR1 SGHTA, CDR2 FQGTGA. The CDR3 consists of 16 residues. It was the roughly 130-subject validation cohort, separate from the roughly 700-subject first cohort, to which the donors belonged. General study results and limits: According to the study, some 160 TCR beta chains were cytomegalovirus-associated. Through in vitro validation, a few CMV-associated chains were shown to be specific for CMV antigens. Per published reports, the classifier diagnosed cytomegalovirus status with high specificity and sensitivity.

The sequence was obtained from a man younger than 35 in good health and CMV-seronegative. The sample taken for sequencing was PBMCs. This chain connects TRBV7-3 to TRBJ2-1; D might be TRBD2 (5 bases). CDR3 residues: CASSLKGRGIYNEQFF. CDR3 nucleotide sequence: TGTGCCAGCAGCTTAAAAGGTCGAGGGATCTACAATGAGCAGTTCTTC.